One T cell receptor (beta chain) is described in this entry. At one boundary the junction diverges from the germline segment, which might be a read error. The data were taken from a study of blood T cell repertoires in COVID-19. Study as a whole: The origin of the acute and convalescent COVID-19 samples was the United States, Italy and Spain.

Sequencing was performed with immunoSEQ multiplex PCR; in TCRdb, only in-frame clones are kept and a portion is missing. The sample lists 85,000 to 100,000 clones; 75% to 90% were seen once. The V gene's germline CDR1 is MDHEN and CDR2 SYDVKM. The CDR3 runs to 15 residues. The rearrangement uses TRBV28 and TRBJ2-5, with 8 nucleotides matching TRBD2. The sample was peripheral blood. This TCR was recovered from a man between 45 and 60 years old with active or convalescent COVID-19. Here the CDR3 reads CQQSWVEREIETQYF. CDR3 in DNA: TGCCAGCAATCCTGGGTCGAGCGGGAGATAGAGACCCAGTACTTC.